Shown below are 29 T cell receptor beta chains from a single sample sequenced in a study of CD4 T cells in relation to SARS-CoV-2 and coronaviruses (dated by TCRdb to about 2021). Receptors were amplified or captured by the immunoSEQ multiplex PCR assay. Imported from immuneACCESS, the table was reduced by TCRdb to in-frame sequences with V and J called. These copies leave out some clones; in studies compared against another copy, an unresolved V gene accounts for under half, and the cause of the remainder is not known. In all, the sample holds 58,000 or so clones, and 92% of those were seen once. In total, the top ten clones hold 0.3% to 0.5% of the sample. Sequencing was carried out using naive CD4+ T cells from PBMCs. Taken with the paper, the label for cell subset or site translates to: naive CD4+ T cells isolated by negative enrichment. These TCRs come from an adult with COVID-19.

The V gene is TRBV5-5, the J gene TRBJ2-2; TRBD1 matches at 7 bases. J lost 3 bases, V lost 4 bases, and 3 bases had no gene match. CDR3 length: 14 amino acids. Looked up from germline, CDR1 is SGHKS and CDR2 is YYEKEE (reference sequence). The CDR3 spells CASSHTGDTGELFF. CDR3 coding DNA: TGTGCCAGCAGCCATACAGGGGACACCGGGGAGCTGTTTTTT. Based on the CDR3 plus reference TRBV5-5 and TRBJ2-2, the full variable domain is DAGVTQSPTHLIKTRGQQVTLRCSPISGHKSVSWYQQVLGQGPQFIFQYYEKEERGRGNFPDRFSARQFPNYSSELNVNALLLGDSALYLCASSHTGDTGELFFGEGSRLTVL.

The V call is TRBV29-1, the J call TRBJ2-7, with 11 nucleotides matching TRBD2. This CDR3 spans 16 amino acids. CDR1 SQVTM and CDR2 ANQGSEA come from the germline V gene. V shed 5 bases and J 2 bases; nucleotides not matched to a gene: 11. DNA of the CDR3: TGCAGCGTTCTAACTAGCGGGAGATCTCCTGCCTACGAGCAGTACTTC. It is translated as CSVLTSGRSPAYEQYF.

This clone was seen just once. The chain couples TRBV3-1 (or the pseudogene TRBV3-2) to TRBJ2-3; D is ambiguous. The germline V gene has CDR1 LGHDT and CDR2 YNNKEL (reference sequence). The ends were cut back, 1 base at V and 0 bases at J, with 8 bases in the middle. This CDR3 has 15 amino acids. CDR3 residues: CASSQVTPSTDTQYF. The CDR3 DNA reads TGTGCCAGCAGCCAAGTGACTCCTAGCACAGATACGCAGTATTTT.

This chain connects TRBV28 to TRBJ1-5; D is possibly TRBD1 (5 bases). The germline V and J ends were trimmed by 7 bases and 4 bases, with 11 bases remaining between them. This CDR3 contains 13 residues. The germline CDR1 and CDR2 sequences are MDHEN and SYDVKM. Here the CDR3 DNA reads TGTGCCAGCACCTTGGGGGAAAATCAGCCCCAGCATTTT. Protein product: CASTLGENQPQHF.

This chain links TRBV19 with TRBJ2-5; a possible D gene is TRBD1 (5 bases). The CDR3 runs to 12 residues. V lost 3 bases to trimming and J lost 5 bases, with 7 bases between them. Germline-derived CDR1 and CDR2 are LNHDA and SQIVND (reference sequence). This CDR3 is CASSMAGETQYF. The DNA of the CDR3 is TGTGCCAGTAGTATGGCAGGGGAGACCCAGTACTTC.

This clone was seen once. The genes are TRBV27 and TRBJ2-3, with unresolved D. V was shortened by 0 bases and J by 0 bases, with 7 bases between the two germline ends. The CDR3 consists of 15 residues. Germline CDR1 and CDR2: MNHEY and SMNVEV (reference sequence). CDR3 sequence (DNA): TGTGCCAGCAGTTTATCGACGAGAAGCACAGATACGCAGTATTTT. It encodes CASSLSTRSTDTQYF.

In this sample, this clone turned up once. The rearrangement joins TRBV5-6 to TRBJ2-3; no reliable D call. The V end lost 4 bases, the J end lost 4 bases, and 13 bases lay between the germline ends. This CDR3 comprises 14 residues. Germline values: CDR1 SGHDT, CDR2 YYEEEE. In DNA form, the CDR3 reads TGTGCCAGCAGCCACGGAACCGAAGCAGATACGCAGTATTTT. Translated, it gives CASSHGTEADTQYF. Together with reference TRBV5-6 and TRBJ2-3, the CDR3 gives the full variable domain: DAGVTQSPTHLIKTRGQQVTLRCSPKSGHDTVSWYQQALGQGPQFIFQYYEEEERQRGNFPDRFSGHQFPNYSSELNVNALLLGDSALYLCASSHGTEADTQYFGPGTRLTVL.

V usage is TRBV24-1 and J usage is TRBJ1-1; D call uncertain. CDR3 length: 13 amino acids. Germline loops: CDR1 KGHDR, CDR2 SFDVKD. V was shortened by 5 bases and J by 3 bases, with 9 bases between the two germline ends. DNA of the CDR3: TGTGCCACCAGTGCCGGCGGGGACACTGAAGCTTTCTTT. Encoded protein: CATSAGGDTEAFF.

V and J are TRBV28 and TRBJ2-1, with D perhaps TRBD1 (5 bases). CDR1 MDHEN and CDR2 SYDVKM come from the germline V gene. Trimming removed 3 bases at V and 8 bases at J, with 11 bases between. The CDR3 spans 13 residues. CDR3 bases: TGTGCCAGCAGTTTCGGACATTTCGATGAGCAGTTCTTC. Amino acid sequence: CASSFGHFDEQFF.

This clone was seen a few times. CDR3 nucleotide sequence: TGTGCCAGCAGTTCGAAGACAGGCCCGAACACTGAAGCTTTCTTT. It specifies CASSSKTGPNTEAFF. This chain joins TRBV27 and TRBJ1-1; D may be TRBD1 (6 bases). V was cut by 4 bases and J by 1 base, with 13 bases left in between. The CDR3 loop spans 15 amino acids. Germline lookup yields CDR1 MNHEY and CDR2 SMNVEV (reference sequence).

A remark on this clone: One end of the junction varies from germline; a read error may be responsible. V and J are TRBV7-9 and TRBJ2-1, with TRBD2 matching 8 bases. Per germline, CDR1 SEHNR and CDR2 FQNEAQ (reference sequence). This CDR3 is 16 amino acids long. The CDR3 region is CASTLGLSGELAIQFF. The CDR3, as DNA: TGTGCCAGCACCTTAGGCCTTAGCGGGGAGTTGGCCATCCAGTTCTTC.

J is TRBJ1-6 and V is TRBV5-5; TRBD1 matches at 11 bases. The CDR3 is made up of 14 amino acids. Germline CDR1 SGHKS, CDR2 YYEKEE (reference sequence). The V and J ends lost 4 bases and 10 bases, in that order; junction bases with no gene match: 4. CDR3 sequence: CASSMDRGLSPLHF. The CDR3 nucleotides read TGTGCCAGCAGCATGGACAGGGGGCTCTCACCCCTCCACTTT.

This chain uses TRBV18 with TRBJ1-3; 9 bases are a match to TRBD1. V shed 8 bases and J 0 bases; nucleotides not matched to a gene: 8. The germline V gene encodes CDR1 KGHSH and CDR2 LQKENI. The CDR3 length is 16 residues. The chain's CDR3 is CASTDRGPSSGNTIYF. CDR3 sequence (DNA): TGTGCCAGCACGGACAGGGGACCAAGCTCTGGAAACACCATATATTTT.

This rearrangement joins TRBV24-1 to TRBJ2-1, with D tentatively TRBD2 (5 bases). Germline lookup yields CDR1 KGHDR and CDR2 SFDVKD. The ends were cut back, 7 bases at V and 7 bases at J, with 7 bases in the middle. The CDR3 is 11 residues long. This CDR3 reads CATSGDNEQFF. The CDR3 nucleotides read TGTGCCACCAGCGGGGATAATGAGCAGTTCTTC.

This chain's CDR3 is CASSQSGGRLAVSYEQYF. The CDR3 DNA sequence: TGCGCCAGCAGCCAGAGCGGGGGCCGATTGGCGGTATCCTACGAGCAGTACTTC. The genes are TRBV4-1 and TRBJ2-7; 8 bases are shared with TRBD2. With 3 bases clipped from V and 1 base from J, the junction kept 14 bases outside the gene matches. This CDR3 region has 18 residues. Germline lookup yields CDR1 MGHRA and CDR2 YSYEKL.

This clone showed up just once. An end of the junction differs from the germline gene, which may be a read error. The V and J genes are TRBV19 and TRBJ2-7; 10 nucleotides line up with TRBD2. The CDR3 length is 15 residues. Germline assignment: CDR1 LNHDA and CDR2 SQIVND (reference sequence). CDR3 residues: CASSLERGGSYEQYF. The DNA of the CDR3 is TGTGCCAGTAGTCTAGAGCGGGGGGGCTCCTACGAGCAGTACTTC.

The genes are TRBV6-1 and TRBJ2-1; 9 positions match TRBD2. Germline V CDR1 and CDR2: MNHNS, SASEGT. V shed 1 base, J shed 4 bases, and the junction held 8 bases outside the gene matches. The CDR3 has 17 amino acids. CDR3 residues: CASSEGMSGRRYNEQFF. The CDR3 nucleotides are TGTGCCAGCAGTGAAGGAATGAGCGGGAGGCGATACAATGAGCAGTTCTTC.

The V call is TRBV5-1, the J call TRBJ2-5; D is unresolved. This CDR3 has 14 amino acids. V lost 4 bases to trimming and J lost 10 bases, with 20 bases between them. Germline lookup yields CDR1 SGHRS and CDR2 YFSETQ. The CDR3 DNA is TGCGCCAGCAGCCAGACCACAAGCCGTAGGGACCAGTACTTC. It yields the protein CASSQTTSRRDQYF.

The chain recombines TRBV28 with TRBJ1-5; D remains unclear. Deletions cut 1 base from V and 0 bases from J, with 7 bases between. The V gene's germline CDR1 is MDHEN and CDR2 SYDVKM. The CDR3 has 15 amino acids. The CDR3 coding sequence is TGTGCCAGCAGTTTATTGTTCTATAGCAATCAGCCCCAGCATTTT. Translation: CASSLLFYSNQPQHF.

V usage is TRBV5-3 and J usage is TRBJ2-1; either TRBD1 or TRBD2 may supply D (5 bases each). TRBV5-3 is reported as an ORF; its role is uncertain. This CDR3 contains 18 residues. V was pared by 5 bases and J by 2 bases, with 23 bases between. CDR3 protein: CARRPRDLYSRAYNEQFF. CDR3 DNA sequence: TGTGCCAGAAGGCCTCGGGACCTATACTCCCGAGCCTACAATGAGCAGTTCTTC.

The J gene is TRBJ2-2, the V gene TRBV5-1, with D unresolved. V was trimmed by 0 bases and J by 5 bases, leaving 8 bases between them. Germline CDR1 reads SGHRS; CDR2 reads YFSETQ. This CDR3 is 14 amino acids long. CDR3 coding DNA: TGCGCCAGCAGCTTGGGTGGGGTGACCGGGGAGCTGTTTTTT. Translation gives CASSLGGVTGELFF.

This CDR3 reads CASSLPEGTGLAGFLWNNEQFF. The CDR3 nucleotides are TGCGCCAGCAGCTTGCCTGAAGGAACGGGACTAGCGGGATTCCTTTGGAACAATGAGCAGTTCTTC. This sequence joins TRBV5-1 and TRBJ2-1, with TRBD2 matching 13 bases. With 1 base clipped from V and 5 bases from J, the junction kept 21 bases outside the gene matches. This CDR3 has 22 amino acids. The germline V gene encodes CDR1 SGHRS and CDR2 YFSETQ.

In this sample, this clone turned up a few times. The rearrangement links TRBV19 to TRBJ2-7; D not certain. V gave up 0 bases and J gave up 3 bases, with 0 bases separating them. CDR1 is LNHDA, CDR2 SQIVND, per germline (reference sequence). This CDR3 has 11 residues. The CDR3 DNA is TGTGCCAGTAGTATAGACTACGAGCAGTACTTC. Its translation is CASSIDYEQYF.

The chain recombines TRBV5-6 with TRBJ2-7, with D perhaps assigned TRBD1 or TRBD2 (6 bases each). The V gene lost 2 bases and the J gene lost 2 bases, with 8 bases spanning the gap. This CDR3 comprises 13 residues. Germline lookup yields CDR1 SGHDT and CDR2 YYEEEE. CDR3 nucleotide sequence: TGTGCCAGCAGCTTAGGGGGGACCTACGAGCAGTACTTC. It specifies CASSLGGTYEQYF.

The gene calls are TRBV19 and TRBJ2-1; 8 bases are a match to TRBD2. The CDR3 is 14 residues long. Germline V gene data show CDR1 as LNHDA and CDR2 as SQIVND (reference sequence). With V trimmed by 10 bases and J by 2 bases, 7 bases remained unmatched. CDR3 in amino acids: CATTGGAAYNEQFF. CDR3 DNA sequence: TGTGCCACTACGGGGGGGGCAGCCTACAATGAGCAGTTCTTC. Using reference TRBV19 and TRBJ2-1 for the parts outside the CDR3, the full variable domain is DGGITQSPKYLFRKEGQNVTLSCEQNLNHDAMYWYRQDPGQGLRLIYYSQIVNDFQKGDIAEGYSVSREKKESFPLTVTSAQKNPTAFYLCATTGGAAYNEQFFGPGTRLTVL.

The rearrangement uses TRBV21-1 and TRBJ2-6; the table names TRBD1, a call not compared with the DNA. TRBV21-1 is annotated as a pseudogene. The length of the CDR3 is 17 residues. Written as DNA, the CDR3 is TGTGCCAGCAGCAAAAAGGGACAGGGCTCTGGGGCCAACGTCCTGACTTTC. Translating it yields CASSKKGQGSGANVLTF.

The rearrangement links TRBV15 to TRBJ2-7; 12 bases match TRBD2. This CDR3 is built from 16 residues. Germline-derived CDR1 and CDR2 are LNHNV and YYDKDF (reference sequence). With 0 bases clipped from V and 7 bases from J, the junction kept 7 bases outside the gene matches. The CDR3 DNA follows: TGTGCCACCAGCAGAGATCAGGCTAGCGGGAGGGAGGAGCAGTACTTC. Translated, it gives CATSRDQASGREEQYF.

The chain carries TRBV6-1 and TRBJ2-1, with 8 bases identical to TRBD2. V shed 1 base and J 4 bases; nucleotides not matched to a gene: 6. CDR3 length: 16 amino acids. The V gene's germline CDR1 is MNHNS and CDR2 SASEGT. CDR3 nucleotides: TGTGCCAGCAGTGAAGTTTCTAGCGGGCCTTACAATGAGCAGTTCTTC. Residues: CASSEVSSGPYNEQFF.

This chain connects TRBV12-3 or TRBV12-4 to TRBJ1-5; 7 nucleotides line up with TRBD1. The CDR3 spans 13 residues. J lost 1 base, V lost 6 bases, and 0 bases had no gene match. CDR3 in DNA: TGTGCCAGCAGGGGACAGAGCAATCAGCCCCAGCATTTT. Amino acids: CASRGQSNQPQHF.